These 30 T cell receptor beta chains were sequenced from one sample in a study of T cell responses to AZD1222 COVID-19 vaccine. Assay: immunoSEQ multiplex PCR; the TCRdb copy retains only in-frame clones and omits some. This sample yields over 100,000 clones, of which roughly 85% are seen a single time; more than 7.5% belongs to the top ten. The sequencing used peripheral blood, collected 28 days after the second dose of the MenACWY control vaccine. The receptors shown here come from an adult who received the MenACWY meningococcal vaccine as a control.

CDR3 sequence: CASSFGQANTEAFF. The CDR3 bases are TGTGCCAGCAGCTTCGGACAGGCGAACACTGAAGCTTTCTTT. The chain recombines TRBV7-8 with TRBJ1-1; 7 bases line up with TRBD1. The length of the CDR3 is 14 residues. CDR1 is SGHVS and CDR2 is FQNEAQ in the germline V gene. J lost 1 base, V lost 3 bases, and 2 bases had no gene match.

The CDR3 protein is CASSLSLGTLGNTIYF. The DNA of the CDR3 is TGCGCCAGCAGCTTATCACTCGGGACACTGGGAAACACCATATATTTT. The chain employs TRBV5-1 and TRBJ1-3, with D perhaps matching TRBD1 (6 bases). Between the trimmed V and J ends, which lost 2 bases and 4 bases, there was a span of 16 bases. CDR1 is SGHRS, CDR2 YFSETQ, per germline. This CDR3 is 16 amino acids long.

This rearrangement joins TRBV18 to TRBJ2-2, with 7 bases aligning to TRBD2. The CDR3 is 16 amino acids. From germline, CDR1 is KGHSH and CDR2 LQKENI. V shed 0 bases and J 7 bases; nucleotides not matched to a gene: 8. CDR3 DNA sequence: TGTGCCAGCTCACCACCGACTAGCACGATGGTCGGGGAGCTGTTTTTT. Translated: CASSPPTSTMVGELFF. Combining the CDR3 with reference TRBV18 and TRBJ2-2 gives the whole variable domain NAGVMQNPRHLVRRRGQEARLRCSPMKGHSHVYWYRQLPEEGLKFMVYLQKENIIDESGMPKERFSAEFPKEGPSILRIQQVVRGDSAAYFCASSPPTSTMVGELFFGEGSRLTVL.

The V gene is TRBV21-1, the J gene TRBJ2-7; the listed D gene, TRBD1, was not tested against the DNA. TRBV21-1 is noted as a pseudogene. CDR3 length equals 17 residues. The CDR3 reads CVLFRALGDGPNYEQYV. The CDR3 bases are TGTGTCCTATTCCGAGCCTTAGGGGATGGGCCGAACTACGAGCAGTACGTC.

This clone was observed a single time. J is TRBJ1-2 and V is TRBV27; no reliable D call. CDR3 length equals 14 residues. Trimming took 5 bases from V and 4 from J, leaving 14 bases between them. Germline-derived CDR1 and CDR2 are MNHEY and SMNVEV (reference sequence). CDR3 coding DNA: TGTGCCAGCAGTCCCCGAGACCGCAGCTATGGCTACACCTTC. Its translation is CASSPRDRSYGYTF.

The J gene is TRBJ1-5, the V gene TRBV28, with D perhaps TRBD1 (5 bases). The CDR3 covers 14 residues. The germline V gene encodes CDR1 MDHEN and CDR2 SYDVKM. V dropped 2 bases and J dropped 6 bases, with 11 bases sitting between them. CDR3 coding DNA: TGTGCCAGCAGTTTAGGGGGGAGTAGTCAGCCCCAGCATTTT. Translation gives CASSLGGSSQPQHF.

The chain uses TRBV3-1 (or the pseudogene TRBV3-2) and TRBJ2-5; D gene uncertain. CDR3 size: 12 residues. Germline V lookup: CDR1 LGHDT, CDR2 YNNKEL (reference sequence). V lost 1 base and J lost 5, with 5 bases in between. The CDR3 DNA sequence: TGTGCCAGCAGCCAAGTCTTGGAGACCCAGTACTTC. Amino acids: CASSQVLETQYF.

This chain uses TRBV15 with TRBJ1-1; D call uncertain. Trimming pared 1 base from V and 0 bases from J, leaving 9 bases between. The CDR3 contains 15 residues. Germline CDR1 is LNHNV and CDR2 is YYDKDF (reference sequence). As DNA, the CDR3 is TGTGCCACCAGCAGAGGGAAAGGGATGAACACTGAAGCTTTCTTT. This gives the protein CATSRGKGMNTEAFF.

The rearrangement links TRBV4-1 to TRBJ2-7; D not certain. Germline loops: CDR1 MGHRA, CDR2 YSYEKL. V was shortened by 4 bases and J by 2 bases, with 12 bases between the two germline ends. The CDR3 extends over 14 amino acids. CDR3 nucleotide sequence: TGCGCCAGCAGCCCGGTGGGTTCTCCCTACGAGCAGTACGTC. Protein: CASSPVGSPYEQYV.

The chain carries TRBV18 and TRBJ1-2; D gene unclear. Germline CDR1 is KGHSH and CDR2 is LQKENI. The V end was cut by 0 bases, the J end by 9 bases, with 14 bases between. The length of the CDR3 is 14 residues. Written as DNA, the CDR3 is TGTGCCAGCTCACCACCGAGCTCGAGGGAGAGCTACACCTTC. It specifies CASSPPSSRESYTF.

The chain carries TRBV10-3 and TRBJ1-1; D unclear. Germline CDR1 and CDR2: ENHRY and SYGVKD. CDR3 length: 11 residues. Trimming shortened V by 10 bases and J by 6 bases, and 12 bases separated the two germline ends. CDR3 protein: CATKREAEAFF. CDR3 DNA: TGTGCCACCAAGAGGGAGGCTGAAGCTTTCTTT.

This clone came up a few times. The chain carries TRBV9 and TRBJ1-2, with a tentative D call TRBD1 (6 bases). Per the germline V gene, CDR1 is SGDLS and CDR2 is YYNGEE. The CDR3 spans 15 residues. V was cut by 0 bases and J by 2 bases, with 11 bases left in between. CDR3 sequence: CASSVGGQGNYGYTF. DNA of the CDR3: TGTGCCAGCAGCGTAGGAGGGCAGGGGAACTATGGCTACACCTTC.

The gene calls are TRBV4-1 and TRBJ1-2; TRBD1 agrees at 11 bases. The CDR3 extends over 15 amino acids. Trimming took 1 base from V and 8 from J; bases not matched to a gene: 6. Germline-derived CDR1 and CDR2 are MGHRA and YSYEKL. The CDR3 DNA follows: TGCGCCAGCAGCCAAGCTGGACAGGGGGCGGAAGGCTACACCTTC. It yields the protein CASSQAGQGAEGYTF.

The rearrangement links TRBV3-1 (or the pseudogene TRBV3-2) to TRBJ2-7; TRBD1 aligns across 8 bases. In germline, CDR1 is LGHDT, CDR2 YNNKEL (reference sequence). There are 15 residues in the CDR3. The V and J ends lost 0 bases and 6 bases, in that order; junction bases with no gene match: 7. The CDR3 bases are TGTGCCAGCAGCCAAGAATTTCGAGGGACAGGCGAGCAGTACTTC. Amino acids: CASSQEFRGTGEQYF.

The rearrangement links TRBV7-2 to TRBJ2-3, with TRBD2 identical over 7 bases. CDR1 and CDR2 from the germline V gene are SGHTA and FQGNSA. Trimming at V came to 3 bases and at J to 8 bases, leaving 14 bases not matched to a gene. This CDR3 contains 16 residues. The CDR3 DNA sequence: TGTGCCAGCAGCTTTTTGAGCGGGGCTAACCATGGTACGCAGTATTTT. It is translated as CASSFLSGANHGTQYF.

This clone was observed a single time. This chain links TRBV25-1 with TRBJ2-3; D gene ambiguous. The germline gives CDR1 MGHDK, CDR2 SYGVNS. The CDR3 extends over 14 amino acids. Trimming stripped 4 bases from V and 2 bases from J, with 10 bases between. The CDR3 nucleotides read TGTGCCAGCAGTGTGGCCAGCCACACAGATACGCAGTATTTT. It encodes CASSVASHTDTQYF.

The chain links TRBV12-3 or TRBV12-4 to TRBJ1-1; 7 bases are shared with TRBD1. The CDR3 spans 13 residues. J lost 7 bases, V lost 4 bases, and 6 bases had no gene match. The CDR3 sequence: CASSYDRDSEAFF. CDR3 DNA sequence: TGTGCCAGCAGTTATGACAGGGATAGTGAAGCTTTCTTT.

The chain joins TRBV18 to TRBJ1-4; tentative D call: TRBD1 (5 bases). The CDR3 length is 13 residues. CDR1 and CDR2 from the germline V gene are KGHSH and LQKENI. V lost 3 bases and J lost 5, with 7 bases in between. Written as DNA, the CDR3 is TGTGCCAGCTCACCGGGACTGAATGAAAAACTGTTTTTT. It yields the protein CASSPGLNEKLFF.

V usage is TRBV9 and J usage is TRBJ1-3; no clear D gene. Germline assignment: CDR1 SGDLS and CDR2 YYNGEE. This CDR3 comprises 15 residues. V lost 0 bases and J lost 2, with 9 bases in between. The CDR3 is CASSVGGGPGNTIYF. As DNA, the CDR3 is TGTGCCAGCAGCGTAGGGGGAGGGCCTGGAAACACCATATATTTT.

The chain recombines TRBV24-1 with TRBJ2-1, with D possibly TRBD2 on 5 matching bases. Per germline, CDR1 KGHDR and CDR2 SFDVKD. The CDR3 extends over 17 amino acids. V gave up 3 bases and J gave up 1 base, with 15 bases separating them. CDR3: CATSDVGKTGSYNEQFF. Here the CDR3 DNA reads TGTGCCACCAGTGATGTGGGGAAGACGGGATCCTACAATGAGCAGTTCTTC.

This rearrangement joins TRBV4-1 to TRBJ1-4, with no clear D. This CDR3 contains 15 residues. The V end was cut by 1 base, the J end by 2 bases, with 8 bases between. Germline CDR1 MGHRA, CDR2 YSYEKL. The DNA for the CDR3 is TGCGCCAGCAGCCAAGGTTGGGCCACTAATGAAAAACTGTTTTTT. Translation gives CASSQGWATNEKLFF.

V gene TRBV5-8 combines with J gene TRBJ1-1; D uncertain. Trimming took off 4 bases at V and 1 base at J, with 11 bases between the two ends. CDR1 and CDR2 from the germline V gene are SGHTS and YDEGEE. This CDR3 has 14 amino acids. This chain's CDR3 is CASSLSNPNTEAFF. CDR3 nucleotides: TGTGCCAGCAGCCTATCAAACCCGAACACTGAAGCTTTCTTT.

Concerning this clone itself: The same CDR3 is also encoded by other DNA sequences in this sample. The chain couples TRBV5-1 to TRBJ1-1; D remains ambiguous. Trimming removed 0 bases at V and 4 bases at J, with 10 bases between. Germline V gene lookup returns CDR1 SGHRS and CDR2 YFSETQ. The CDR3 spans 14 residues. CDR3 sequence: CASSLALGGTEAFF. CDR3 sequence (DNA): TGCGCCAGCAGCTTGGCGCTGGGTGGCACTGAAGCTTTCTTT.

The rearrangement joins TRBV7-9 to TRBJ1-5; TRBD1 matches 8 bases. This CDR3 has 14 residues. Germline V lookup: CDR1 SEHNR, CDR2 FQNEAQ (reference sequence). Trimming removed 4 bases from V and 3 bases from J; junction bases left unmatched: 2. The CDR3 protein is CASSWTGINQPQHF. In DNA form, the CDR3 reads TGTGCCAGCAGCTGGACAGGGATCAATCAGCCCCAGCATTTT.

This chain joins TRBV9 and TRBJ1-2, with a weak D call TRBD1 (6 bases). V was clipped by 0 bases and J by 8 bases, with 8 bases between them. Germline assignment: CDR1 SGDLS and CDR2 YYNGEE. This CDR3 comprises 12 residues. CDR3 region: CASSVVQGGYTF. CDR3 DNA: TGTGCCAGCAGCGTAGTACAGGGCGGCTACACCTTC.

The chain combines TRBV29-1 with TRBJ1-3, with D unresolved. Germline CDR1 SQVTM, CDR2 ANQGSEA. The V end was cut by 5 bases, the J end by 0 bases, with 20 bases between. CDR3 size: 17 residues. CDR3 nucleotide sequence: TGCAGCGTTCAGCTTTACAAGGGTCATCACTCTGGAAACACCATATATTTT. Amino acid sequence: CSVQLYKGHHSGNTIYF.

The chain recombines TRBV7-6 with TRBJ2-2, with 11 positions matching TRBD2. The V segment lost 4 bases and the J segment 0 bases; nucleotides outside the gene matches: 4. This CDR3 has 17 residues. The germline V gene has CDR1 SGHVS and CDR2 FNYEAQ. CDR3 loop: CASSSGTSGANTGELFF. CDR3 DNA sequence: TGTGCCAGCAGCTCCGGGACTAGCGGAGCGAACACCGGGGAGCTGTTTTTT.

The chain carries TRBV7-2 and TRBJ2-5; D gene ambiguous. The V end lost 2 bases, the J end lost 7 bases, and 5 bases lay between the germline ends. This CDR3 spans 11 amino acids. Germline assignment: CDR1 SGHTA and CDR2 FQGNSA. CDR3 region: CASSLSWTQYF. CDR3 DNA: TGTGCCAGCAGCTTAAGTTGGACCCAGTACTTC.

This chain connects TRBV30 to TRBJ2-1; 14 bases line up with TRBD2. CDR3 size: 15 residues. Germline V lookup: CDR1 GTSNPN, CDR2 SVGIG (reference sequence). V was pared by 4 bases and J by 9 bases, with 8 bases of the junction left unmatched. DNA for the CDR3: TGTGCCTGGACCAGGGGACTAGCGGGAGTAGGTGAGCAGTTCTTC. It specifies CAWTRGLAGVGEQFF.

The chain recombines TRBV4-2 with TRBJ2-2; 15 nucleotides line up with TRBD2. The CDR3 has 18 amino acids. V shed 6 bases and J 5 bases; nucleotides not matched to a gene: 10. The V gene's germline CDR1 is LGHNA and CDR2 YNFKEQ. This chain's CDR3 is CASRDPGLAGGWTGELFF. The DNA for the CDR3 is TGTGCCAGCAGAGATCCGGGACTAGCGGGAGGTTGGACCGGGGAGCTGTTTTTT.